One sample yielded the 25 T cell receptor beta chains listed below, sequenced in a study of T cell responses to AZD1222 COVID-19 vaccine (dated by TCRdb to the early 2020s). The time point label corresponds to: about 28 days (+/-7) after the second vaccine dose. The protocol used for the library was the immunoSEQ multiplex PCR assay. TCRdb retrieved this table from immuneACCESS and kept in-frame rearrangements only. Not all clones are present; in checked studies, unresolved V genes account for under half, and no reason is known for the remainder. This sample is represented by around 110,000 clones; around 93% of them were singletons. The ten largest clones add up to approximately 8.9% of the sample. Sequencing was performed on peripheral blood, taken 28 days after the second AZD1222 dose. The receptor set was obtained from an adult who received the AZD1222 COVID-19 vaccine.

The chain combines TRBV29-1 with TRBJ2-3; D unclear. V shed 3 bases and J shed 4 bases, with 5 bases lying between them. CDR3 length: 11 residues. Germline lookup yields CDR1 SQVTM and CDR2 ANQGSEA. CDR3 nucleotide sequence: TGCAGCGTTGACGTCTCAGATACGCAGTATTTT. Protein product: CSVDVSDTQYF.

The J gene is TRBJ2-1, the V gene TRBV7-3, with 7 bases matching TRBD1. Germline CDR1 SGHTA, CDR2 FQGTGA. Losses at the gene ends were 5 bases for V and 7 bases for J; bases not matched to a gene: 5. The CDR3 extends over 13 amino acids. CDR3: CASSPDRVNEQFF. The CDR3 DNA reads TGTGCCAGCAGCCCTGACAGGGTGAATGAGCAGTTCTTC.

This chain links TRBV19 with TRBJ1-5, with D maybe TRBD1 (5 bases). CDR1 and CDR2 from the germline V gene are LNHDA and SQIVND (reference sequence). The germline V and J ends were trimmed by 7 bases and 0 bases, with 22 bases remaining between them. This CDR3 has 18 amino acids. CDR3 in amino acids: CASTLLGTSVYSNQPQHF. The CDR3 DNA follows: TGTGCCAGTACCCTACTAGGGACCTCTGTTTATAGCAATCAGCCCCAGCATTTT. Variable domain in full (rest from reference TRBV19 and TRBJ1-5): DGGITQSPKYLFRKEGQNVTLSCEQNLNHDAMYWYRQDPGQGLRLIYYSQIVNDFQKGDIAEGYSVSREKKESFPLTVTSAQKNPTAFYLCASTLLGTSVYSNQPQHFGDGTRLSIL.

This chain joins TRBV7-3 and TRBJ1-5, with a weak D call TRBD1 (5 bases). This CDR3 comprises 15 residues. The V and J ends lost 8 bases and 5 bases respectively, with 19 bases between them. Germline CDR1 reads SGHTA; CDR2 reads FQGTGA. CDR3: CASPRRVGYDQPQHF. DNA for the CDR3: TGTGCCAGCCCGCGCAGGGTAGGTTACGATCAGCCCCAGCATTTT.

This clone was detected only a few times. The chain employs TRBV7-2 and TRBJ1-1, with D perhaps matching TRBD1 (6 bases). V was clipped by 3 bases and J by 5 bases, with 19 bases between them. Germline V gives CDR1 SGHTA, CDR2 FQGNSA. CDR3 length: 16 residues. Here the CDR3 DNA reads TGTGCCAGCAGCTTTGGATTCGACAGGAGTGGGACTGAAGCTTTCTTT. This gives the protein CASSFGFDRSGTEAFF.

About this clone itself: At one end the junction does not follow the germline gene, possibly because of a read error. CDR3 residues: CASSLGRDTGTQYF. The CDR3 coding sequence is TGCGCCAGCAGCTTAGGCCGAGACACAGGTACGCAGTATTTT. V usage is TRBV5-1 and J usage is TRBJ2-3; TRBD1 might be the D (5 bases). CDR1 is SGHRS, CDR2 YFSETQ, per germline. The CDR3 has 14 amino acids.

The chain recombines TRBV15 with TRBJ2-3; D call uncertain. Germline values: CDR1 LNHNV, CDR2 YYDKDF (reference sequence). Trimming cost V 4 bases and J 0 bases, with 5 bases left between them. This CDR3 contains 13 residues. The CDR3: CATSITSTDTQYF. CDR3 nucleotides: TGTGCCACCAGCATTACGAGCACAGATACGCAGTATTTT. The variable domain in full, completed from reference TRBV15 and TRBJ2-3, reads DAMVIQNPRYQVTQFGKPVTLSCSQTLNHNVMYWYQQKSSQAPKLLFHYYDKDFNNEADTPDNFQSRRPNTSFCFLDIRSPGLGDTAMYLCATSITSTDTQYFGPGTRLTVL.

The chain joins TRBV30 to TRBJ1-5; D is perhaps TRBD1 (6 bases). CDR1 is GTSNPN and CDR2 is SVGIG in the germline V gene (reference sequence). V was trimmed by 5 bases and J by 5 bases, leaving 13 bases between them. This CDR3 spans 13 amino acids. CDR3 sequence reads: CAWGGQLDQPQHF. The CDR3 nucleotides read TGTGCCTGGGGGGGACAACTGGATCAGCCCCAGCATTTT.

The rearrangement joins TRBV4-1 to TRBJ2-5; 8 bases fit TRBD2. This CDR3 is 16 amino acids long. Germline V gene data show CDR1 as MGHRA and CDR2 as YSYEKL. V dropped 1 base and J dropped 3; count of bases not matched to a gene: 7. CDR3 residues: CASSQGRAGAEETQYF. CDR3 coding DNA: TGCGCCAGCAGCCAAGGGCGAGCGGGAGCGGAAGAGACCCAGTACTTC.

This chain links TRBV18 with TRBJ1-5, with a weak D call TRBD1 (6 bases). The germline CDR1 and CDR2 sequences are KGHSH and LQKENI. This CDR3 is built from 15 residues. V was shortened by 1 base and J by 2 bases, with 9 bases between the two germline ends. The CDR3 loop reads CASSPQQGGNQPQHF. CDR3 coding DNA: TGTGCCAGCTCACCACAACAGGGAGGCAATCAGCCCCAGCATTTT.

CDR3 DNA: TGTGCCAGCCAGCCTCTAGCGGGGGGAACCGGGGAGCTGTTTTTT. Translated: CASQPLAGGTGELFF. V gene TRBV6-5 combines with J gene TRBJ2-2; 11 nucleotides align to TRBD2. This CDR3 region has 15 residues. Germline CDR1 and CDR2: MNHEY and SVGAGI. The J segment lost 5 bases and the V segment lost 8 bases, leaving 7 bases of the junction unmatched.

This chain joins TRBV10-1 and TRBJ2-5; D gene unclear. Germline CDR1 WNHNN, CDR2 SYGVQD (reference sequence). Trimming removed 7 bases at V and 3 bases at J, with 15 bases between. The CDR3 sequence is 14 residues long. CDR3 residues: CASKPGRREETQYF. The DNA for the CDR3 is TGCGCCAGCAAACCGGGCCGACGCGAAGAGACCCAGTACTTC.

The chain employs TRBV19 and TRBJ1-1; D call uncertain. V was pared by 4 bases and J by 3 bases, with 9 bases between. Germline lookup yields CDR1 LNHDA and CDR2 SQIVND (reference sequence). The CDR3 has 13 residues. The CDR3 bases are TGTGCCAGTAGTACGGGGAAGGACACTGAAGCTTTCTTT. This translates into CASSTGKDTEAFF. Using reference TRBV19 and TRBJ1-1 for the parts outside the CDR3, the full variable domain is DGGITQSPKYLFRKEGQNVTLSCEQNLNHDAMYWYRQDPGQGLRLIYYSQIVNDFQKGDIAEGYSVSREKKESFPLTVTSAQKNPTAFYLCASSTGKDTEAFFGQGTRLTVV.

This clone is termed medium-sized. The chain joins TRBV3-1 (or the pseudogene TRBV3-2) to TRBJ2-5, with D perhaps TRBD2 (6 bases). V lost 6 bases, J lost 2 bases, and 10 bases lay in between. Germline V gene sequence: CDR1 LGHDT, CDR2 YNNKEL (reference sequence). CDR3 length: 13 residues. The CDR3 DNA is TGTGCCAGCAGGGTAGCGGTACAAGAGACCCAGTACTTC. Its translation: CASRVAVQETQYF.

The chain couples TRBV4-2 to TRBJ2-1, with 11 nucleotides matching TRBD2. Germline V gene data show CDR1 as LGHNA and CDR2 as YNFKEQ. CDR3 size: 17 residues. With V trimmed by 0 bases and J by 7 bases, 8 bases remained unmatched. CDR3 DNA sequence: TGTGCCAGCAGCCAAGATCATCCTAGCGGGGGGAGGAATGAGCAGTTCTTC. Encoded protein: CASSQDHPSGGRNEQFF.

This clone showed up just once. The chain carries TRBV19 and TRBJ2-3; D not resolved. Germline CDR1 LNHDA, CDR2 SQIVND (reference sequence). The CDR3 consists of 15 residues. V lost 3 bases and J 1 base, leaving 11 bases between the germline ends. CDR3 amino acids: CASSMASYRTDTQYF. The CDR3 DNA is TGTGCCAGTAGTATGGCCAGTTATCGCACAGATACGCAGTATTTT.

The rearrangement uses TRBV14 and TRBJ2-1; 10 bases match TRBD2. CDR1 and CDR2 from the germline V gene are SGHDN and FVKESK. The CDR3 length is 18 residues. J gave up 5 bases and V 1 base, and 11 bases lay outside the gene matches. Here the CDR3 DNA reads TGTGCCAGCAGCCAAGTGAGGTTACTAGCGGGGTTTGACAATGAGCAGTTCTTC. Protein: CASSQVRLLAGFDNEQFF.

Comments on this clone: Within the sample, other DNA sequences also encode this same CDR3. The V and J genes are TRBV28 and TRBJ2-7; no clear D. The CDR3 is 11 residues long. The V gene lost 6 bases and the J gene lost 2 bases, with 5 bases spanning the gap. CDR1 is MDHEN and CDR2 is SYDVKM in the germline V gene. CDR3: CASSSTYEQYF. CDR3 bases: TGTGCCAGCAGCTCCACCTACGAGCAGTACTTC.

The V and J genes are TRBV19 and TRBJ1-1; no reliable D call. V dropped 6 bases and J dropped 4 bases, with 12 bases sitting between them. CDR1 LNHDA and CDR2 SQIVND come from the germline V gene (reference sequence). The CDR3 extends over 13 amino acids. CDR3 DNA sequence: TGTGCCAGTAGAGACGACCTGGGCACTGAAGCTTTCTTT. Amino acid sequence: CASRDDLGTEAFF. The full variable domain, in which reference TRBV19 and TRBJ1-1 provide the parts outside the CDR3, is DGGITQSPKYLFRKEGQNVTLSCEQNLNHDAMYWYRQDPGQGLRLIYYSQIVNDFQKGDIAEGYSVSREKKESFPLTVTSAQKNPTAFYLCASRDDLGTEAFFGQGTRLTVV.

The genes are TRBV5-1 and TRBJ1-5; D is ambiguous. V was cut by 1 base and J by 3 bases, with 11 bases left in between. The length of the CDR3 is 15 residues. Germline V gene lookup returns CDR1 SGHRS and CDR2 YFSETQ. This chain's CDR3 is CASSLIGGHNQPQHF. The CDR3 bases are TGCGCCAGCAGCTTGATCGGAGGCCACAATCAGCCCCAGCATTTT.

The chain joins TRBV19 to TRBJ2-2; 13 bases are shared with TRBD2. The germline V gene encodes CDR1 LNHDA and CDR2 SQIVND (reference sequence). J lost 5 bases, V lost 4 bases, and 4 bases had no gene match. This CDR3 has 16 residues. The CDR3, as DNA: TGTGCCAGTAGTAGGACTAGCGGGAGTAGAACCGGGGAGCTGTTTTTT. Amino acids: CASSRTSGSRTGELFF.

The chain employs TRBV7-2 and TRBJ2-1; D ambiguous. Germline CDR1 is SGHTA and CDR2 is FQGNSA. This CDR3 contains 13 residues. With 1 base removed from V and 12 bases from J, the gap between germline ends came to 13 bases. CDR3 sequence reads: CASSLERRRWQFF. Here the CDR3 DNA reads TGTGCCAGCAGCTTAGAGCGAAGACGTTGGCAGTTCTTC.

The CDR3 spells CASSLNRGVTEAFF. CDR3 bases: TGTGCCAGCAGTTTAAACAGGGGGGTCACTGAAGCTTTCTTT. The chain uses TRBV27 and TRBJ1-1; TRBD1 matches 8 bases. Germline lookup yields CDR1 MNHEY and CDR2 SMNVEV (reference sequence). This CDR3 region has 14 residues. Trimming took 2 bases from V and 4 from J; bases not matched to a gene: 3.

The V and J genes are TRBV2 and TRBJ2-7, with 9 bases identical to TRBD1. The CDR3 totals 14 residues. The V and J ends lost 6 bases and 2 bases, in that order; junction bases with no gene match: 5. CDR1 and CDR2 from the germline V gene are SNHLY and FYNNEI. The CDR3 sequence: CASRAGTGTYEQYF. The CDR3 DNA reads TGTGCCAGCAGAGCCGGGACAGGGACCTACGAGCAGTACTTC.

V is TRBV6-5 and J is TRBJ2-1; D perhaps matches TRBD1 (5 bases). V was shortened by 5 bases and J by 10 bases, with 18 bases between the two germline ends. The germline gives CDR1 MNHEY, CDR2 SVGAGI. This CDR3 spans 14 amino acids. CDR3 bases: TGTGCCAGCAGTCCGTTTGGGGCATCACTGGAGCAGTTCTTC. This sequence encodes CASSPFGASLEQFF.